This entry concerns a single T cell receptor beta chain. Patients with autoimmune history or systemic immunosuppression were excluded. CDR1 and CDR2 (germline): KGHSH, LQKENI. The CDR3 length is 14 residues. The V and J ends lost 3 bases and 1 base respectively, with 9 bases between them. These data are taken from a study of OX40 agonist ivuxolimab in advanced cancers. Whole-study context: Treatment received earlier with anti-PD-1, anti-PD-L1 or anti-CTLA-4 agents was allowed, and over 35% had some.

TCRdb's copy holds only in-frame clones and misses some; the assay was immunoSEQ multiplex PCR. The profile shows roughly 93,000 clones, roughly nine tenths of them singletons. This clonotype was obtained from an adult with an advanced solid tumor such as melanoma, head and neck, liver or kidney cancer. V gene TRBV18 combines with J gene TRBJ1-1, with D tentatively TRBD1 (6 bases). This specimen consisted of CD4+ or CD8+ T cells sorted from blood, obtained in a trial of the OX40 agonist ivuxolimab. CDR3 amino acids: CASSPQTGNTEAFF. The CDR3 DNA reads as TGTGCCAGCTCACCGCAGACAGGGAACACTGAAGCTTTCTTT.